These 2 T cell receptor beta chains came from one sample sequenced in a study of blood T cell repertoires in COVID-19. The table came from immunoSEQ multiplex PCR; TCRdb's copy has only in-frame clones and leaves some out. The sample shows about 56,000 clones, around 80% of them seen only once. Sequenced input: peripheral blood. The receptors stem from a woman at least 80 years old with acute or convalescent COVID-19.

The chain links TRBV2 to TRBJ1-1, with D tentatively TRBD1 (5 bases). The ends were cut back, 1 base at V and 5 bases at J, with 11 bases in the middle. Germline V CDR1 and CDR2: SNHLY, FYNNEI. The CDR3 totals 14 residues. CDR3 DNA sequence: TGTGCCAGCAGTGAAGTCGGCAGGGATACTGAAGCTTTCTTT. Its protein is CASSEVGRDTEAFF.

This clone came up once. The gene calls are TRBV5-1 and TRBJ1-6, with D possibly matching TRBD1 (6 bases). The V gene lost 0 bases and the J gene lost 8 bases, with 15 bases spanning the gap. The CDR3 consists of 16 residues. CDR1 and CDR2 (germline): SGHRS, YFSETQ. CDR3: CASSLVSRGGDSPLHF. The CDR3 DNA sequence: TGCGCCAGCAGCTTGGTATCCAGGGGTGGTGATTCACCCCTCCACTTT.